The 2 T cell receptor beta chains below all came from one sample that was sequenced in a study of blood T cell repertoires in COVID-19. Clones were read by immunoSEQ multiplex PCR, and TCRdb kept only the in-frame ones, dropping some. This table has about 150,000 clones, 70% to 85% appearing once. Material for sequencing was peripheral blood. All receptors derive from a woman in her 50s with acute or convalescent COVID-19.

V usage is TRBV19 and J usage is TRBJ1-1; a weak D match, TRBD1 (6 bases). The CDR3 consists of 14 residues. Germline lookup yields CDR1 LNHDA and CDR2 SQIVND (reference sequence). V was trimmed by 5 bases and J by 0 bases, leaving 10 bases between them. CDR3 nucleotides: TGTGCCAGTAGTCTTCAGGGGCTGAACACTGAAGCTTTCTTT. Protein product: CASSLQGLNTEAFF. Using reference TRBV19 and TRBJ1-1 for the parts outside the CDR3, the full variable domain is DGGITQSPKYLFRKEGQNVTLSCEQNLNHDAMYWYRQDPGQGLRLIYYSQIVNDFQKGDIAEGYSVSREKKESFPLTVTSAQKNPTAFYLCASSLQGLNTEAFFGQGTRLTVV.

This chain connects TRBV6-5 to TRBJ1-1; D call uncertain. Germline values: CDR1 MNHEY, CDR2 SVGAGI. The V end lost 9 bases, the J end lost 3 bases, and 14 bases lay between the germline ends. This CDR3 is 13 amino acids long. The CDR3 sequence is CASWSGSYTEAFF. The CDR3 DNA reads TGTGCCAGTTGGTCCGGGTCCTACACTGAAGCTTTCTTT.